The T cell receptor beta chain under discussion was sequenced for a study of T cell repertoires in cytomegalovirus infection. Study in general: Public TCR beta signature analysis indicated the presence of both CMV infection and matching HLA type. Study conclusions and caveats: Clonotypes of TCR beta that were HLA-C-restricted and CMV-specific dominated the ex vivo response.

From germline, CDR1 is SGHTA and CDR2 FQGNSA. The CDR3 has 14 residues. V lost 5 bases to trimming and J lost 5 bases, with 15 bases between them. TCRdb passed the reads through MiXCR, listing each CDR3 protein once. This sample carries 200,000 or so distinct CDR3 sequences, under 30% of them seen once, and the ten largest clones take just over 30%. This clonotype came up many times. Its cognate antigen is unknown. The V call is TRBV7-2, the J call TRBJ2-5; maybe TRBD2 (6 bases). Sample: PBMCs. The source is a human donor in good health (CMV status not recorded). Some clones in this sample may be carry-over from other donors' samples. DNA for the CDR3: TGTGCCAGCAGCCCCAACGGGAGCCGGGAGACCCAGTACTTC. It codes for CASSPNGSRETQYF.